This passage covers 23 T cell receptor beta chains from one sample sequenced in a study of CXCR3-negative and CXCR3-positive naive CD8 T cells. TRB cDNA libraries were made by UMI-labeled 5' RACE. TCRdb reprocessed the 5' RACE reads and keeps a single row for each CDR3 protein, giving no DNA. This table lists some 130,000 distinct CDR3 sequences. The sample consisted of naive CXCR3- CD8+ T cells from blood. Stated subset: CD45RO-CCR7+CD27+CD95- naive CD8+ T cells lacking CXCR3 (TNR3-). These receptors all stem from a human donor in good health. Some clones in this sample may be carry-over from other donors' samples.

This sequence joins TRBV15 and TRBJ2-5; no DNA is available, so the TRBD1 call from TCRdb remains unchecked. CDR1 and CDR2 (germline): LNHNV, YYDKDF (reference sequence). CDR3 length: 20 amino acids. This CDR3 reads CATSRNPGQGRRRYQETQYF.

The chain uses TRBV12-3 or TRBV12-4 and TRBJ2-3; TCRdb designates TRBD1, a call that cannot be tested without DNA. The CDR3 runs to 15 residues. CDR3: CASSLVPGAADTQYF.

This sequence joins TRBV10-1 and TRBJ2-2; TCRdb outputs TRBD1, but without DNA this stays unchecked. The CDR3 spans 16 residues. Germline V gene data show CDR1 as WNHNN and CDR2 as SYGVQD (reference sequence). CDR3 loop: CASSDGTGVGTGELFF.

The chain is built from TRBV20-1 and TRBJ2-7. CDR1 is DFQATT and CDR2 is SNEGSKA in the germline V gene (reference sequence). CDR3 length equals 15 residues. CDR3 sequence: CSARDYAKDVHEQYF.

The chain recombines TRBV10-3 with TRBJ2-7; TCRdb reports TRBD1, a call that lacks DNA to check it against. The CDR3 totals 13 residues. Germline V gives CDR1 ENHRY, CDR2 SYGVKD. The CDR3 region is CAIRGQGSDEQYF.

The genes are TRBV5-1 and TRBJ1-2; TCRdb designates TRBD1, a call that cannot be tested without DNA. CDR3 size: 14 residues. Germline V gene data show CDR1 as SGHRS and CDR2 as YFSETQ. This chain's CDR3 is CASSLGWTPEGYTF.

The rearrangement links TRBV5-1 to TRBJ2-5; no DNA is available, so the TRBD1 call from TCRdb remains unchecked. This CDR3 is 15 amino acids long. From germline, CDR1 is SGHRS and CDR2 YFSETQ. The CDR3 reads CASSLEVGRGETQYF.

The CDR3 loop is CSATQGLNTEAFF. This chain connects TRBV20-1 to TRBJ1-1; TCRdb's D call, TRBD1, is unchecked because there is no DNA. The CDR3 has 13 amino acids. CDR1 and CDR2 (germline): DFQATT, SNEGSKA (reference sequence).

The chain joins TRBV7-3 to TRBJ2-1; the D gene TCRdb calls, TRBD1, cannot be checked with no DNA. The CDR3 covers 14 residues. Germline values: CDR1 SGHTA, CDR2 FQGTGA. This CDR3 is CASSSSDRVDEQFF. Supplemented by reference TRBV7-3 and TRBJ2-1, the full variable domain reads GAGVSQTPSNKVTEKGKYVELRCDPISGHTALYWYRQSLGQGPEFLIYFQGTGAADDSGLPNDRFFAVRPEGSVSTLKIQRTERGDSAVYLCASSSSDRVDEQFFGPGTRLTVL.

CDR3 in amino acids: CACKKGSGTQYF. The chain uses TRBV21-1 and TRBJ2-5; with no DNA, the TCRdb D assignment of TRBD2 cannot be verified. TRBV21-1 is a listed pseudogene. The CDR3 totals 12 residues.

The V call is TRBV4-1, the J call TRBJ2-7; TCRdb designates TRBD1, a call that cannot be tested without DNA. This CDR3 has 16 residues. CDR1 is MGHRA, CDR2 YSYEKL, per germline. The chain's CDR3 is CASSPIPGNRGYEQYF.

V gene TRBV29-1 combines with J gene TRBJ2-7; TCRdb's assignment of TRBD2 cannot be checked, as there is no DNA. The CDR3 has 13 amino acids. In germline, CDR1 is SQVTM, CDR2 ANQGSEA. CDR3 sequence reads: CSVVGGSGYEQYF.

The V and J genes are TRBV29-1 and TRBJ2-1; as DNA is missing, the TRBD1 call by TCRdb cannot be tested. Germline V gene lookup returns CDR1 SQVTM and CDR2 ANQGSEA. CDR3 size: 13 residues. The CDR3 sequence: CSNHRVNDNEQFF.

V is TRBV20-1 and J is TRBJ2-2; checking the TCRdb D call of TRBD2 is not possible without DNA. The CDR3 totals 15 residues. The germline CDR1 and CDR2 sequences are DFQATT and SNEGSKA (reference sequence). This chain's CDR3 is CSARRDYLNTGELFF.

The chain employs TRBV2 and TRBJ2-1. CDR1 SNHLY and CDR2 FYNNEI come from the germline V gene. This CDR3 is 14 amino acids long. The CDR3 is CAIRERESYNEQFF.

The rearrangement links TRBV5-1 to TRBJ2-2; the D call from TCRdb, TRBD1, cannot be confirmed without DNA. The V gene's germline CDR1 is SGHRS and CDR2 YFSETQ. This CDR3 has 16 residues. The CDR3 sequence is CASSLAGGRNTGELFF.

J is TRBJ2-5 and V is TRBV18; TCRdb proposes TRBD2, but this gene call is untestable without DNA. There are 16 residues in the CDR3. Germline CDR1 KGHSH, CDR2 LQKENI. CDR3 sequence: CASSNGLAGVAETQYF.

The chain uses TRBV3-1 and TRBJ1-1. The CDR3 spans 15 residues. Germline V CDR1 and CDR2: LGHDT, YNNKEL (reference sequence). CDR3 amino acids: CASSQEGPGDTEAFF.

The V call is TRBV9, the J call TRBJ2-7; the D gene TCRdb calls, TRBD1, cannot be checked with no DNA. This CDR3 is built from 14 residues. Germline-derived CDR1 and CDR2 are SGDLS and YYNGEE. CDR3 protein: CASSAGGGVYEQYF.

This rearrangement joins TRBV13 to TRBJ2-7; TCRdb outputs TRBD1, but without DNA this stays unchecked. This CDR3 is built from 14 residues. Germline-derived CDR1 and CDR2 are PRHDT and FYEKMQ (reference sequence). The CDR3 sequence is CASSSRGNSYEQYF.

The gene calls are TRBV3-1 and TRBJ2-7; TCRdb lists TRBD1, though no DNA is available to test this call. Germline V lookup: CDR1 LGHDT, CDR2 YNNKEL (reference sequence). CDR3 length equals 18 residues. This chain's CDR3 is CASSQVGIQGTDHYEQYF.

The chain is built from TRBV4-2 and TRBJ2-2; the D gene TCRdb calls, TRBD1, cannot be checked with no DNA. This CDR3 comprises 17 residues. The germline V gene has CDR1 LGHNA and CDR2 YNFKEQ. CDR3 loop: CASSQATRDPNTGELFF.

CDR3 region: CASSLTGIGYEQYF. This chain joins TRBV28 and TRBJ2-7. Germline values: CDR1 MDHEN, CDR2 SYDVKM. The CDR3 runs 14 residues.